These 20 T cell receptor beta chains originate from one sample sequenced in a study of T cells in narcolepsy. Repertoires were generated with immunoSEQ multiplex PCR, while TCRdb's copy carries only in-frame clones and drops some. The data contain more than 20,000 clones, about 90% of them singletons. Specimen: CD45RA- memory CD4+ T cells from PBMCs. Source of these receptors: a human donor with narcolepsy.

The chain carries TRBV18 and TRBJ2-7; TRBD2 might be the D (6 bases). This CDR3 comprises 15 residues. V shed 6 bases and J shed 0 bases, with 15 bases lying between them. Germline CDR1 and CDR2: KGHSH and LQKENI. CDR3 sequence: CASSPGLSSSYEQYF. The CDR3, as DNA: TGTGCCAGCTCCCCGGGACTCTCAAGCTCCTACGAGCAGTACTTC.

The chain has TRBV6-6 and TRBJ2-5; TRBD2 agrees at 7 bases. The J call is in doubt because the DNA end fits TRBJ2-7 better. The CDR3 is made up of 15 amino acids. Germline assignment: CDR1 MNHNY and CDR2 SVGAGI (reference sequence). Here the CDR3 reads CASSKAGDSSYEQYF. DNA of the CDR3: TGTGCCAGCTCCAAGGCGGGAGACAGCTCCTACGAGCAGTACTTC.

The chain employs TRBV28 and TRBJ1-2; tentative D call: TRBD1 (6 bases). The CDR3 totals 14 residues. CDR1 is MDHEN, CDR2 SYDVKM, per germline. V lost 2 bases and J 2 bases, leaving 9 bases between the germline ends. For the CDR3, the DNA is TGTGCCAGCAGTTTAGGTACAGGGAACTATGGCTACACCTTC. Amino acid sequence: CASSLGTGNYGYTF.

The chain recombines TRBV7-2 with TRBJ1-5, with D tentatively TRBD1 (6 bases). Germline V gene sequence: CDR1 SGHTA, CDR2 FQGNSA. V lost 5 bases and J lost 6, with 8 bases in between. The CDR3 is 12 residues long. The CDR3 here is CASSRDTQPQHF. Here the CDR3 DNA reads TGTGCCAGCAGCCGGGACACTCAGCCCCAGCATTTT.

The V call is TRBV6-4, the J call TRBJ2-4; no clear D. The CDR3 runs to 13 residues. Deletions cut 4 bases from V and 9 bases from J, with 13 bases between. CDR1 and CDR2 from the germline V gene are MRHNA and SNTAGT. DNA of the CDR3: TGTGCCAGCAGTGGTGCCCAAGGTGGCATTCAGTACTTC. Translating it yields CASSGAQGGIQYF.

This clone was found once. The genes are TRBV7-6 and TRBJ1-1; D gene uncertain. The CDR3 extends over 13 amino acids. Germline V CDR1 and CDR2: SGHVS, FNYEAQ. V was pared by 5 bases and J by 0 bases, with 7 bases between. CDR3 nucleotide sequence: TGTGCCAGCAGCACTAGCATGAACACTGAAGCTTTCTTT. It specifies CASSTSMNTEAFF.

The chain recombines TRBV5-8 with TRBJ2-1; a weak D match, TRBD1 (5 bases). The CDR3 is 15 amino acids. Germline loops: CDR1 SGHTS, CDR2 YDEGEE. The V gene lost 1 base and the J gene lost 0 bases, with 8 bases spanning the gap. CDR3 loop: CASSLYDSSYNEQFF. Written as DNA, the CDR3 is TGTGCCAGCAGCTTGTATGACAGCTCCTACAATGAGCAGTTCTTC.

CDR3 loop: CASSVPRAGGNTIYF. The CDR3, as DNA: TGTGCCAGCAGCGTACCGAGGGCGGGAGGAAACACCATATATTTT. This chain links TRBV9 with TRBJ1-3; no clear D gene. This CDR3 has 15 amino acids. CDR1 and CDR2 from the germline V gene are SGDLS and YYNGEE. The V and J ends lost 1 base and 4 bases respectively, with 12 bases between them.

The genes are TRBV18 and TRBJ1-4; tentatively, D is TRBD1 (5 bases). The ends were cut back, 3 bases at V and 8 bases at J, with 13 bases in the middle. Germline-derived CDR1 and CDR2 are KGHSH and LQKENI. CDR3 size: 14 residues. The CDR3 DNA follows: TGTGCCAGCTCACCGGCGGGCAGGGAAGAAAAACTGTTTTTT. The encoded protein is CASSPAGREEKLFF. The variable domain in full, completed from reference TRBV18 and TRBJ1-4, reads NAGVMQNPRHLVRRRGQEARLRCSPMKGHSHVYWYRQLPEEGLKFMVYLQKENIIDESGMPKERFSAEFPKEGPSILRIQQVVRGDSAAYFCASSPAGREEKLFFGSGTQLSVL.

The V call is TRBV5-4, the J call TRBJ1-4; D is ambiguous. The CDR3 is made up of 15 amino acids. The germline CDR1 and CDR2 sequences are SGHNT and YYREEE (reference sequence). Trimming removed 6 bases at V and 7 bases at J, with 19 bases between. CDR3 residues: CASTTGGLTGEKLFF. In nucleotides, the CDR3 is TGTGCCAGCACCACTGGCGGTTTGACTGGTGAAAAACTGTTTTTT.

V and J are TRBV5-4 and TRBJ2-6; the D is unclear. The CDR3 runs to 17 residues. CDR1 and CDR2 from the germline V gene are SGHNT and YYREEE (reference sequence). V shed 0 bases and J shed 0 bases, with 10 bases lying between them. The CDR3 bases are TGTGCCAGCAGCTTGGAACTGATAAGCTCTGGGGCCAACGTCCTGACTTTC. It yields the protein CASSLELISSGANVLTF.

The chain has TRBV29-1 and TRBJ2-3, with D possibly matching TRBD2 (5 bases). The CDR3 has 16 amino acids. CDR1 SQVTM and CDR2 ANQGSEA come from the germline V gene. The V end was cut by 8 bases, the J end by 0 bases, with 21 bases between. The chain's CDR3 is CSLAKVGVGSTDTQYF. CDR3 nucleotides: TGCAGCCTAGCCAAAGTTGGGGTAGGGAGCACAGATACGCAGTATTTT.

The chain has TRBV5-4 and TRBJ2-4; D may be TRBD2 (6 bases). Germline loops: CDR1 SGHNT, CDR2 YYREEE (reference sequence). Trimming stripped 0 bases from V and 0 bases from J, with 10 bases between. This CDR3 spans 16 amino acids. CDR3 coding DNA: TGTGCCAGCAGCTTGGCGGGAGCCTTAGCCAAAAACATTCAGTACTTC. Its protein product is CASSLAGALAKNIQYF.

The CDR3 here is CASSLSGGYASGYTF. CDR3 coding DNA: TGTGCCAGCAGCTTATCGGGCGGCTACGCGAGTGGCTACACCTTC. The chain is built from TRBV7-9 and TRBJ1-2, with unresolved D. The V end was cut by 2 bases, the J end by 7 bases, with 17 bases between. The CDR3 runs 15 residues. The germline V gene encodes CDR1 SEHNR and CDR2 FQNEAQ (reference sequence). The full variable domain, its missing parts supplied by reference TRBV7-9 and TRBJ1-2, is DTGVSQNPRHKITKRGQNVTFRCDPISEHNRLYWYRQTLGQGPEFLTYFQNEAQLEKSRLLSDRFSAERPKGSFSTLEIQRTEQGDSAMYLCASSLSGGYASGYTFGSGTRLTVV.

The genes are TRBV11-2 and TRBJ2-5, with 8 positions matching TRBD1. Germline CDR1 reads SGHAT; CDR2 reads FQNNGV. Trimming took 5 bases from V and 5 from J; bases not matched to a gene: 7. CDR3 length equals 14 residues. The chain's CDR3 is CASSLGQGYETQYF. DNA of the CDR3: TGTGCCAGCAGCCTCGGACAGGGTTACGAGACCCAGTACTTC. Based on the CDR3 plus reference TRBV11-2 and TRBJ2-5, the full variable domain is EAGVAQSPRYKIIEKRQSVAFWCNPISGHATLYWYQQILGQGPKLLIQFQNNGVVDDSQLPKDRFSAERLKGVDSTLKIQPAKLEDSAVYLCASSLGQGYETQYFGPGTRLLVL.

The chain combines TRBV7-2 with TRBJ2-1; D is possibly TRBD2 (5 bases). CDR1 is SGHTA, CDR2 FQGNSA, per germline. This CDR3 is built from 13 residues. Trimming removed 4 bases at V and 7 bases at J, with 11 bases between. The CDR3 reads CASSSGIRNEQFF. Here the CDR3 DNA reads TGTGCCAGCAGCTCGGGAATCCGTAATGAGCAGTTCTTC.

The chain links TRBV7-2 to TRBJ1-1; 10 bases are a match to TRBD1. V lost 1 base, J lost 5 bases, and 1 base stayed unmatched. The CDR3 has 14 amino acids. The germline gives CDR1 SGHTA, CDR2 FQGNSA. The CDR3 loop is CASSLGQGATEAFF. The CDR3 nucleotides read TGTGCCAGCAGCTTAGGACAGGGGGCTACTGAAGCTTTCTTT.

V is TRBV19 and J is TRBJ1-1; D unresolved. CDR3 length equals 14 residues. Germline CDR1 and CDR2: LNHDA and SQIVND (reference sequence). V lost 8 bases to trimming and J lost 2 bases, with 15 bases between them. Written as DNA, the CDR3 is TGTGCCAGTCGACGACAAGGGCGAAACACTGAAGCTTTCTTT. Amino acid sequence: CASRRQGRNTEAFF.

DNA of the CDR3: TGTGCCAGCAGCCCCTCAGGGCTGGTTAGGGATCAGCCCCAGCATTTT. Protein product: CASSPSGLVRDQPQHF. The rearrangement joins TRBV7-2 to TRBJ1-5; D perhaps matches TRBD1 (5 bases). The length of the CDR3 is 16 residues. Germline CDR1 and CDR2: SGHTA and FQGNSA. Trimming left V 5 bases short and J 5 bases short, with 19 bases between.

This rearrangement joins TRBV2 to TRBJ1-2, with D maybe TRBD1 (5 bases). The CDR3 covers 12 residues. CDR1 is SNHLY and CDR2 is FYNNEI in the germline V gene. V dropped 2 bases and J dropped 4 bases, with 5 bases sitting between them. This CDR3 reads CASSERGYGYTF. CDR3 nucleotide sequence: TGTGCCAGCAGTGAAAGGGGCTATGGCTACACCTTC.